The next 24 T cell receptor beta chains were all read from a single sample in a study of blood T cell repertoires in COVID-19. Assay: immunoSEQ multiplex PCR; the TCRdb copy retains only in-frame clones and omits some. This sample yields approximately 200,000 clones, of which about 90% are seen a single time; about 2.2% belongs to the top ten. Sequences were obtained from peripheral blood. The source is a woman aged 45-59 years with acute or convalescent COVID-19.

The V gene is TRBV3-1 (or the pseudogene TRBV3-2), the J gene TRBJ2-1; 9 bases agree with TRBD2. The V segment lost 1 base and the J segment 9 bases; nucleotides outside the gene matches: 7. In germline, CDR1 is LGHDT, CDR2 YNNKEL (reference sequence). This CDR3 contains 15 residues. The CDR3 is CASSQVSRGGSEQFF. CDR3 in DNA: TGTGCCAGCAGCCAAGTCTCGCGGGGGGGAAGTGAGCAGTTCTTC.

V gene TRBV6-5 combines with J gene TRBJ1-6; D remains ambiguous. V was pared by 0 bases and J by 7 bases, with 13 bases between. This CDR3 spans 16 amino acids. The germline CDR1 and CDR2 sequences are MNHEY and SVGAGI. The CDR3 DNA sequence: TGTGCCAGCAGTTACTCATCATACAGCACAAATTCACCCCTCCACTTT. It yields the protein CASSYSSYSTNSPLHF.

This rearrangement joins TRBV5-4 to TRBJ1-1, with D possibly TRBD1 on 5 matching bases. Germline V gives CDR1 SGHNT, CDR2 YYREEE (reference sequence). The CDR3 is 14 residues long. V was clipped by 2 bases and J by 4 bases, with 12 bases between them. As DNA, the CDR3 is TGTGCCAGCAGCTTACTGGGGGGGGGCACTGAAGCTTTCTTT. It encodes CASSLLGGGTEAFF.

The J gene is TRBJ2-7, the V gene TRBV7-2; maybe TRBD1 (5 bases). The CDR3 spans 16 residues. Germline CDR1 reads SGHTA; CDR2 reads FQGNSA. V lost 2 bases and J 2 bases, leaving 16 bases between the germline ends. CDR3 DNA: TGTGCCAGCAGCTTAAGTGGTACAGGTTTTCCCTACGAGCAGTACTTC. It encodes CASSLSGTGFPYEQYF.

The chain links TRBV13 to TRBJ1-5; maybe TRBD1 (5 bases). The CDR3 consists of 15 residues. CDR1 and CDR2 (germline): PRHDT, FYEKMQ (reference sequence). The V end lost 2 bases, the J end lost 4 bases, and 12 bases lay between the germline ends. The DNA for the CDR3 is TGTGCCAGCAGCTTAAGTCGGGAGGGGAATCAGCCCCAGCATTTT. Translation: CASSLSREGNQPQHF.

The gene calls are TRBV29-1 and TRBJ2-5; the match to TRBD1 covers 7 bases. This CDR3 spans 14 amino acids. Germline lookup yields CDR1 SQVTM and CDR2 ANQGSEA. With V trimmed by 7 bases and J by 1 base, 9 bases remained unmatched. The CDR3: CSAPDDRVQETQYF. CDR3 coding DNA: TGCAGCGCCCCAGATGACAGGGTCCAAGAGACCCAGTACTTC.

This clone was observed a single time. The V and J genes are TRBV2 and TRBJ2-3; a possible D gene is TRBD1 (5 bases). Per the germline V gene, CDR1 is SNHLY and CDR2 is FYNNEI. This CDR3 comprises 14 residues. Trimming removed 0 bases at V and 5 bases at J, with 9 bases between. CDR3 residues: CASSEALGQDTQYF. CDR3 nucleotides: TGTGCCAGCAGTGAAGCCCTGGGGCAAGATACGCAGTATTTT.

The V call is TRBV27, the J call TRBJ2-3; the match to TRBD2 covers 11 bases. This CDR3 contains 17 residues. Germline CDR1 reads MNHEY; CDR2 reads SMNVEV (reference sequence). The V and J ends lost 0 bases and 0 bases, in that order; junction bases with no gene match: 2. CDR3 in DNA: TGTGCCAGCAGTTTATCCAGGACTAGCGGGAGCACAGATACGCAGTATTTT. Residues: CASSLSRTSGSTDTQYF.

The chain employs TRBV30 and TRBJ2-3; TRBD2 matches at 8 bases. Germline lookup yields CDR1 GTSNPN and CDR2 SVGIG (reference sequence). CDR3 length equals 15 residues. Trimming removed 4 bases from V and 0 bases from J; junction bases left unmatched: 6. The CDR3 spells CAWTSGGPSTDTQYF. CDR3 nucleotide sequence: TGTGCCTGGACGTCGGGGGGGCCGAGCACAGATACGCAGTATTTT.

J is TRBJ1-6 and V is TRBV4-2; a weak D match, TRBD1 (6 bases). CDR1 is LGHNA and CDR2 is YNFKEQ in the germline V gene. With 0 bases removed from V and 10 bases from J, the gap between germline ends came to 16 bases. This CDR3 is built from 16 residues. CDR3 sequence (DNA): TGTGCCAGCAGCCAAGAAGAAAGAAGGGGGAACTCACCCCTCCACTTT. This sequence encodes CASSQEERRGNSPLHF.

DNA for the CDR3: TGCGCCAGCAGCTTGGAAGCGGGGCCAGATACGCAGTATTTT. It codes for CASSLEAGPDTQYF. The chain employs TRBV5-1 and TRBJ2-3; TRBD2 agrees at 7 bases. Germline V gene data show CDR1 as SGHRS and CDR2 as YFSETQ. This CDR3 has 14 amino acids. V was clipped by 0 bases and J by 4 bases; unmatched bases: 2.

The chain recombines TRBV4-1 with TRBJ1-3, with D uncertain. In germline, CDR1 is MGHRA, CDR2 YSYEKL. The CDR3 spans 12 residues. Deletions cut 8 bases from V and 0 bases from J, with 5 bases between. The CDR3 here is CASLSSGNTIYF. In DNA form, the CDR3 reads TGCGCCAGCCTAAGCTCTGGAAACACCATATATTTT.

The chain has TRBV7-2 and TRBJ2-7, with D perhaps matching TRBD1 (6 bases). Germline loops: CDR1 SGHTA, CDR2 FQGNSA. This CDR3 has 14 residues. The V and J ends lost 2 bases and 10 bases respectively, with 18 bases between them. The CDR3 DNA sequence: TGTGCCAGCAGCTTACGGGCCTCGTCTGGGGGCCAGTACTTC. Its translation is CASSLRASSGGQYF. Full variable domain (outside the CDR3, taken from reference TRBV7-2 and TRBJ2-7): GAGVSQSPSNKVTEKGKDVELRCDPISGHTALYWYRQSLGQGLEFLIYFQGNSAPDKSGLPSDRFSAERTGGSVSTLTIQRTQQEDSAVYLCASSLRASSGGQYFGPGTRLTVT.

V is TRBV7-6 and J is TRBJ2-7, with 10 positions matching TRBD1. Germline-derived CDR1 and CDR2 are SGHVS and FNYEAQ. CDR3 length: 13 amino acids. J gave up 7 bases and V 5 bases, and 5 bases lay outside the gene matches. The CDR3 nucleotides are TGTGCCAGCAGCCCGACAGGGGGCCGGGAGCAGTACTTC. This translates into CASSPTGGREQYF.

V usage is TRBV6-6 and J usage is TRBJ1-1; possible D gene TRBD1, 5 bases. V shed 2 bases and J shed 1 base, with 14 bases lying between them. The CDR3 spans 16 residues. Germline CDR1 is MNHNY and CDR2 is SVGAGI (reference sequence). CDR3 in DNA: TGTGCCAGCAGTTACGGAACCGGGACTAAGAACACTGAAGCTTTCTTT. It is translated as CASSYGTGTKNTEAFF.

This clone was seen just once. This chain uses TRBV9 with TRBJ1-1, with 7 positions matching TRBD1. There are 19 residues in the CDR3. J gave up 2 bases and V 3 bases, and 19 bases lay outside the gene matches. Germline CDR1 is SGDLS and CDR2 is YYNGEE. CDR3 nucleotide sequence: TGTGCCAGCAGCGGAGGGGCCCATCGCGAGGGACAGCCAAACACTGAAGCTTTCTTT. Residues: CASSGGAHREGQPNTEAFF.

This sequence joins TRBV4-1 and TRBJ2-3, with TRBD2 as a possible D gene (5 bases). CDR1 MGHRA and CDR2 YSYEKL come from the germline V gene. V was cut by 1 base and J by 2 bases, with 16 bases left in between. There are 17 residues in the CDR3. CDR3 sequence (DNA): TGCGCCAGCAGCCAAGTAGGCTTCCCGGGATTCACAGATACGCAGTATTTT. Protein: CASSQVGFPGFTDTQYF.

The chain carries TRBV30 and TRBJ2-7, with a weak D call TRBD2 (6 bases). The V gene lost 7 bases and the J gene lost 0 bases, with 13 bases spanning the gap. The CDR3 totals 13 residues. Germline V gene sequence: CDR1 GTSNPN, CDR2 SVGIG (reference sequence). This chain's CDR3 is CASTLAHSYEQYF. CDR3 DNA: TGTGCCTCGACACTAGCCCACTCCTACGAGCAGTACTTC.

This chain links TRBV11-2 with TRBJ2-3; 9 bases align to TRBD1. This CDR3 comprises 17 residues. CDR1 SGHAT and CDR2 FQNNGV come from the germline V gene. Trimming took 6 bases from V and 5 from J; bases not matched to a gene: 15. The CDR3 DNA reads TGTGCCAGCAGTCCCGGCGCGTGGGGACAGGGTGGAGATACGCAGTATTTT. Its translation is CASSPGAWGQGGDTQYF.

CDR3 protein: CASSTGTPNGPQHF. In DNA form, the CDR3 reads TGTGCCAGTAGCACCGGGACACCGAATGGGCCCCAGCATTTT. This chain joins TRBV19 and TRBJ1-5; perhaps TRBD1 as D (6 bases). V was shortened by 6 bases and J by 9 bases, with 18 bases between the two germline ends. The CDR3 has 14 amino acids. Per germline, CDR1 LNHDA and CDR2 SQIVND (reference sequence).

The chain joins TRBV9 to TRBJ1-2, with 8 bases lining up with TRBD1. V shed 3 bases and J 5 bases; nucleotides not matched to a gene: 12. CDR3 length: 16 residues. The germline gives CDR1 SGDLS, CDR2 YYNGEE. The CDR3 sequence: CASSADKPGGGYGYTF. The CDR3 nucleotides are TGTGCCAGCAGCGCGGACAAACCAGGGGGCGGATATGGCTACACCTTC.

This clone was recorded a few times. The chain has TRBV23-1 and TRBJ2-3, with D maybe TRBD1 (6 bases). TRBV23-1 is an ORF, and what it does is uncertain. The V and J ends lost 3 bases and 1 base respectively, with 11 bases between them. The CDR3 is 15 residues long. In nucleotides, the CDR3 is TGCGCCAGCAGTCACTGGACAGCGGGCACAGATACGCAGTATTTT. Its protein is CASSHWTAGTDTQYF.

This chain links TRBV5-1 with TRBJ2-5; D is uncertain. Germline CDR1 and CDR2: SGHRS and YFSETQ. This CDR3 spans 14 amino acids. V was trimmed by 1 base and J by 3 bases, leaving 10 bases between them. DNA for the CDR3: TGCGCCAGCAGCTTGTCGATCCAGAAAGAGACCCAGTACTTC. Its protein is CASSLSIQKETQYF. The entire variable domain, with the rest obtained from reference TRBV5-1 and TRBJ2-5, is as follows: KAGVTQTPRYLIKTRGQQVTLSCSPISGHRSVSWYQQTPGQGLQFLFEYFSETQRNKGNFPGRFSGRQFSNSRSEMNVSTLELGDSALYLCASSLSIQKETQYFGPGTRLLVL.

The sample holds one count of this clone. The V and J genes are TRBV24-1 and TRBJ1-2; perhaps TRBD1 as D (5 bases). The V gene lost 5 bases and the J gene lost 5 bases, with 8 bases spanning the gap. The CDR3 has 12 amino acids. Germline assignment: CDR1 KGHDR and CDR2 SFDVKD. This CDR3 reads CATSAGTYGYTF. DNA of the CDR3: TGTGCCACCAGTGCGGGGACTTATGGCTACACCTTC.